The 10 T cell receptor beta chains below were found in one sample sequenced in a study of beta chain features in type 1 diabetes. Every bit of the isolated RNA underwent reverse transcription, so sequencing read expressed TCRB transcripts. TCRdb keeps only in-frame clones here, not all; method: immunoSEQ multiplex PCR. Seen here are 200,000 to 250,000 clones, 25% to 30% observed once, and the top ten hold about 3.9%. Material for sequencing was central memory CD4+ T cells from blood. These TCRs come from a man in his thirties or forties in good health.

This clone was seen a handful of times. CDR3 coding DNA: TGTGCCAGCAGCTTAGGGATACAACAACTACAAGAGACCCAGTACTTC. Protein product: CASSLGIQQLQETQYF. The J gene is TRBJ2-5, the V gene TRBV7-9; D is uncertain. Trimming left V 1 base short and J 2 bases short, with 14 bases between. This CDR3 contains 16 residues. Germline V CDR1 and CDR2: SEHNR, FQNEAQ (reference sequence).

This clone was observed a few times. The chain has TRBV5-6 and TRBJ2-2; D might be TRBD1 (6 bases). This CDR3 has 14 residues. V shed 2 bases and J shed 5 bases, with 10 bases lying between them. Germline V gene data show CDR1 as SGHDT and CDR2 as YYEEEE. CDR3 nucleotides: TGTGCCAGCAGCTTTCCAGGGGTGACCGGGGAGCTGTTTTTT. Protein sequence: CASSFPGVTGELFF.

The chain joins TRBV5-4 to TRBJ2-7; 7 positions match TRBD2. Germline V gene lookup returns CDR1 SGHNT and CDR2 YYREEE (reference sequence). V trimming: 3 bases; J trimming: 6 bases; junction bases outside the gene matches: 18. The CDR3 consists of 17 residues. The CDR3 region has the DNA TGTGCCAGCAGCTCCCCGAAGGTTGGCGGGAGTTCGGTCGAGCAGTACTTC. It is translated as CASSSPKVGGSSVEQYF.

V is TRBV5-6 and J is TRBJ1-5, with D uncertain. V was trimmed by 2 bases and J by 0 bases, leaving 6 bases between them. The CDR3 contains 14 residues. Germline values: CDR1 SGHDT, CDR2 YYEEEE. CDR3 in amino acids: CASSFRRSNQPQHF. The CDR3 region has the DNA TGTGCCAGCAGCTTTCGACGTAGCAATCAGCCCCAGCATTTT. Full variable domain (outside the CDR3, taken from reference TRBV5-6 and TRBJ1-5): DAGVTQSPTHLIKTRGQQVTLRCSPKSGHDTVSWYQQALGQGPQFIFQYYEEEERQRGNFPDRFSGHQFPNYSSELNVNALLLGDSALYLCASSFRRSNQPQHFGDGTRLSIL.

The table lists this clone with a few counts. The CDR3 DNA is TGCGCCAGCAGCCAACTTTACAGGGGAACAGATACGCAGTATTTT. Encoded protein: CASSQLYRGTDTQYF. The chain joins TRBV4-3 to TRBJ2-3; 7 positions agree with TRBD1. The CDR3 length is 15 residues. CDR1 LGHNA and CDR2 YSLEER come from the germline V gene. The V segment lost 2 bases and the J segment 3 bases; nucleotides outside the gene matches: 5.

This clone turned up a few times. CDR3 loop: CASWGLAYNEQFF. CDR3 nucleotides: TGTGCCAGCTGGGGACTAGCCTACAATGAGCAGTTCTTC. This rearrangement joins TRBV21-1 to TRBJ2-1; the D call of TRBD2 is as the table states it, not checked on the DNA. TRBV21-1 constitutes a pseudogene. CDR3 length: 13 amino acids.

Concerning this clone itself: The same CDR3 can be traced to other DNA sequences in this sample. The V and J genes are TRBV7-2 and TRBJ2-3; no clear D. The CDR3 runs 13 residues. CDR1 and CDR2 (germline): SGHTA, FQGNSA. V was pared by 3 bases and J by 1 base, with 5 bases between. CDR3 in DNA: TGTGCCAGCAGCTTCAGCGGCACAGATACGCAGTATTTT. This sequence encodes CASSFSGTDTQYF.

CDR3 in DNA: TGTGCCAGCAGTCTTATAGATCGGGAATTTAGCTATGGCTACACCTTC. Residues: CASSLIDREFSYGYTF. V and J are TRBV7-9 and TRBJ1-2; D gene uncertain. V dropped 6 bases and J dropped 4 bases, with 21 bases sitting between them. Per germline, CDR1 SEHNR and CDR2 FQNEAQ (reference sequence). The CDR3 runs to 16 residues.

The chain joins TRBV14 to TRBJ2-1; the D is unclear. Germline-derived CDR1 and CDR2 are SGHDN and FVKESK. The CDR3 is made up of 13 amino acids. The V and J ends lost 4 bases and 8 bases respectively, with 12 bases between them. As DNA, the CDR3 is TGTGCCAGCAGCCCAAGGGCCGTGGATGAGCAGTTCTTC. Translation: CASSPRAVDEQFF.

The rearrangement links TRBV4-3 to TRBJ1-5; D remains unclear. The germline V and J ends were trimmed by 4 bases and 10 bases, with 20 bases remaining between them. Germline V lookup: CDR1 LGHNA, CDR2 YSLEER. CDR3 length equals 15 residues. The CDR3 loop is CASSRSELAVEPQHF. In DNA, the CDR3 is TGCGCCAGCAGCCGGTCGGAATTGGCAGTCGAACCCCAGCATTTT.